This TCR beta chain was documented in a study of shared clonotypes between healthy human individuals. Whole-study results and caveats: Among donors, sharing of clonotypes was expected to be affected by sequencing depth.

A remark on this clone: Its target is unknown.

Deep was the level used in running the assay. Clones were sequenced by immunoSEQ multiplex PCR, and TCRdb holds only the in-frame ones, with some missing. The data show approximately 600,000 clones, 85% to 95% seen once. The naive CD8 fraction comprised CD45RO-negative cells positively selected for CCR7 and excluded terminally differentiated effector memory CD45RA+ cells. The clonotype was recovered from a woman in her 30s in good health. The sequencing input was naive CD8+ T cells sorted from blood.

The CDR3 spells CASSSGLVAGVEETQYF. CDR3 sequence (DNA): TGTGCCAGCAGCTCGGGGCTGGTAGCGGGAGTGGAAGAGACCCAGTACTTC. This chain joins TRBV5-5 and TRBJ2-5; TRBD2 aligns across 9 bases. The germline gives CDR1 SGHKS, CDR2 YYEKEE (reference sequence). J lost 3 bases, V lost 3 bases, and 12 bases had no gene match. This CDR3 is built from 17 residues. The entire variable domain, with the rest obtained from reference TRBV5-5 and TRBJ2-5, is as follows: DAGVTQSPTHLIKTRGQQVTLRCSPISGHKSVSWYQQVLGQGPQFIFQYYEKEERGRGNFPDRFSARQFPNYSSELNVNALLLGDSALYLCASSSGLVAGVEETQYFGPGTRLLVL.